This TCR beta chain was obtained from a study of T cell responses to AZD1222 COVID-19 vaccine. Germline CDR1 and CDR2: SSHAT and FNYEAQ (reference sequence). This CDR3 is 17 amino acids long. The method was immunoSEQ multiplex PCR; TCRdb's version includes in-frame clones alone and lacks a portion of them. In the table there are approximately 150,000 clones, roughly 90% of which are singletons. To note about this clone: The junction does not match germline at one end; this may be a read error.

The sequence came from an adult who received the AZD1222 COVID-19 vaccine. The chain uses TRBV7-7 and TRBJ2-2; 14 bases map to TRBD2. The material sequenced was peripheral blood, taken 28 days after the second AZD1222 dose. The DNA for the CDR3 is TGTGCTAGCAGCCCGGGACTAGCGGGAGTTATCACCGGGGAGCTGTTTTTT. Protein: CASSPGLAGVITGELFF. The variable domain in full, with the rest retrieved from reference TRBV7-7 and TRBJ2-2, is GAGVSQSPRYKVTKRGQDVTLRCDPISSHATLYWYQQALGQGPEFLTYFNYEAQPDKSGLPSDRFSAERPEGSISTLTIQRTEQRDSAMYRCASSPGLAGVITGELFFGEGSRLTVL.